The present entry profiles one T cell receptor beta chain with its context. Antigen specificity is unknown. The sample comes from a study of response to subunit inactivated influenza vaccine. V was pared by 4 bases and J by 10 bases, with 21 bases between. The CDR3 spans 15 residues. Germline V lookup: CDR1 SGHRS, CDR2 YFSETQ. Study-level points and caveats: The authors suggested that every seasonal influenza vaccination recruits few new T cells.

TCRdb reprocessed the RT-PCR reads with MiXCR, giving one entry per CDR3 protein. The repertoire includes around 580,000 distinct CDR3 sequences, 12% of them detected once, and 9.5% to 13% sits in the top ten. This TCR was recovered from a man aged 50-59 years who received an inactivated influenza vaccine. The gene calls are TRBV5-1 and TRBJ1-5, with D tentatively TRBD1 (6 bases). Sample: PBMCs from blood, taken on the day of vaccination. CDR3 coding DNA: TGCGCCAGCAGCGCGGGGGCAGGTTCTCGTTACCCCCAGCATTTT. It translates to CASSAGAGSRYPQHF.